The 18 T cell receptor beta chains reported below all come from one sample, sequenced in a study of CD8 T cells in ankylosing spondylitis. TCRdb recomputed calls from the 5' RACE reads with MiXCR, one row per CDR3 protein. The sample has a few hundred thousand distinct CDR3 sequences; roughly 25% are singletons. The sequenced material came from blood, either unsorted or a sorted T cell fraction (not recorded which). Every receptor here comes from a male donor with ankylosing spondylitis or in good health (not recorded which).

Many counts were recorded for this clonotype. CDR3: CASSRSGGADTQYF. Here the CDR3 DNA reads TGTGCCAGCAGCCGCAGCGGGGGGGCAGATACGCAGTATTTT. The rearrangement joins TRBV12-3 or TRBV12-4 to TRBJ2-3, with 10 bases fitting TRBD2. CDR3 size: 14 residues. V lost 6 bases, J lost 4 bases, and 4 bases stayed unmatched.

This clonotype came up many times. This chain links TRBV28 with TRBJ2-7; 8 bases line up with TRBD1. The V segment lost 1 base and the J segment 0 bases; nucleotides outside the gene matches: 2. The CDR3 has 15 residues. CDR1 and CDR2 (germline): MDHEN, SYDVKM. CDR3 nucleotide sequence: TGTGCCAGCAGTTTATTTGGGACAGGCTCCTACGAGCAGTACTTC. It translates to CASSLFGTGSYEQYF.

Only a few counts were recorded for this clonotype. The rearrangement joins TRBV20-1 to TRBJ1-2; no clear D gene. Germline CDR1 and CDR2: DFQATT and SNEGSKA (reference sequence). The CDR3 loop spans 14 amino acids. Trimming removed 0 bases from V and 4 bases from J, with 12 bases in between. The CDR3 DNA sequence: TGCAGTGCTAGAGATTTGGGCCTAGGCTATGGCTACACCTTC. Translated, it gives CSARDLGLGYGYTF.

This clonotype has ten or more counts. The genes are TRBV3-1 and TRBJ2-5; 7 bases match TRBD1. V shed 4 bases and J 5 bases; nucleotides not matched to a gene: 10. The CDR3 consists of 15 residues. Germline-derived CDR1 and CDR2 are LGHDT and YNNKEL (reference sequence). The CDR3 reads CASSPRTGSGETQYF. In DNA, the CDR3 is TGTGCCAGCAGCCCGCGGACAGGCTCCGGGGAGACCCAGTACTTC.

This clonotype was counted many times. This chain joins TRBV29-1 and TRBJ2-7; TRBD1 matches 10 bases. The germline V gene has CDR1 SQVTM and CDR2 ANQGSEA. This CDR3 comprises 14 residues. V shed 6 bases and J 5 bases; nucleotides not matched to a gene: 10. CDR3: CSVATGTGDHEQYF. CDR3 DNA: TGCAGCGTCGCTACCGGGACAGGGGATCACGAGCAGTACTTC.

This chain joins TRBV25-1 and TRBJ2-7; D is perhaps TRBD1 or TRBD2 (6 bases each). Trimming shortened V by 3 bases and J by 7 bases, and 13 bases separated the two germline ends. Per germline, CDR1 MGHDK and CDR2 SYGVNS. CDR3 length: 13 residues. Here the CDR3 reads CASSEIGGTEQYF. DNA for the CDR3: TGTGCCAGCAGTGAGATAGGGGGGACAGAGCAGTACTTC.

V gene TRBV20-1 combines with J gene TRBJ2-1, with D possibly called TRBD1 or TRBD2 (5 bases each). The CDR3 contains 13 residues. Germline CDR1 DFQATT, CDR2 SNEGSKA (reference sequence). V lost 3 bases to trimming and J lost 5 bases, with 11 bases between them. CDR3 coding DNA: TGCAGTGCTAGGGGACCTCTTGACAATGAGCAGTTCTTC. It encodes CSARGPLDNEQFF.

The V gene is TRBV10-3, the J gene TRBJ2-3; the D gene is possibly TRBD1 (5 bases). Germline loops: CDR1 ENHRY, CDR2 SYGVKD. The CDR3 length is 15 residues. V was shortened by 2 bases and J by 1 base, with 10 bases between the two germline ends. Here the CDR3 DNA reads TGTGCCATCAGTGAGGTTACAGGAGGCACAGATACGCAGTATTTT. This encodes CAISEVTGGTDTQYF.

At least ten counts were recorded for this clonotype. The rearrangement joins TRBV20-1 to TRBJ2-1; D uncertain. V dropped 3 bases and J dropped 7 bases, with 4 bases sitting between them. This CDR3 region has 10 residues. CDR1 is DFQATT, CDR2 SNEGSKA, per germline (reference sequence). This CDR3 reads CSARWNEQFF. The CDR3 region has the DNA TGCAGTGCTAGGTGGAATGAGCAGTTCTTC.

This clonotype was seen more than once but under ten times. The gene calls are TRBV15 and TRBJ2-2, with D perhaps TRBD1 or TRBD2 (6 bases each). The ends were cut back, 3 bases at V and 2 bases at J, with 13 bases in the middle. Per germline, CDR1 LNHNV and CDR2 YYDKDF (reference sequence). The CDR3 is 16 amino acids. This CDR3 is CATSRGGQGNTGELFF. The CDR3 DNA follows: TGTGCCACCAGCAGGGGGGGCCAGGGCAACACCGGGGAGCTGTTTTTT.

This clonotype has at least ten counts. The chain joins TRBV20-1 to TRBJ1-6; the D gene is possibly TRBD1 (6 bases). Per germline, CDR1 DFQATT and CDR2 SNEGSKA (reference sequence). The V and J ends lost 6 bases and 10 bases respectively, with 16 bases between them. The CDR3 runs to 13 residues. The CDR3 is CSARQQGSSPLHF. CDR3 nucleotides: TGCAGTGCCCGACAACAGGGTAGCTCACCCCTCCACTTT.

The CDR3 DNA follows: TGTGCCACCACGGGACAGGGGGCGACTGGGGCCAACGTCCTGACTTTC. It is translated as CATTGQGATGANVLTF. V and J are TRBV24-1 and TRBJ2-6; 12 bases are shared with TRBD1. Germline V CDR1 and CDR2: KGHDR, SFDVKD. CDR3 length equals 16 residues. The V and J ends lost 8 bases and 2 bases, in that order; junction bases with no gene match: 3.

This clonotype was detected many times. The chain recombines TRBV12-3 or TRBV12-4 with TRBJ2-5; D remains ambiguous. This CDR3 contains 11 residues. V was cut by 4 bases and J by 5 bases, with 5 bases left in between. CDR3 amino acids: CASSSGETQYF. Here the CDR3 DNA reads TGTGCCAGCAGTTCTGGGGAGACCCAGTACTTC.

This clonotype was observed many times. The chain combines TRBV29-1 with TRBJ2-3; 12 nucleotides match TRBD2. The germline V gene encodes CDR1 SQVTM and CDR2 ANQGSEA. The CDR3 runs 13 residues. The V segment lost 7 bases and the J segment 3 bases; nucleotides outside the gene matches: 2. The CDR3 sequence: CSAGLAGTDTQYF. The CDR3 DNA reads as TGCAGCGCCGGACTAGCGGGGACAGATACGCAGTATTTT.

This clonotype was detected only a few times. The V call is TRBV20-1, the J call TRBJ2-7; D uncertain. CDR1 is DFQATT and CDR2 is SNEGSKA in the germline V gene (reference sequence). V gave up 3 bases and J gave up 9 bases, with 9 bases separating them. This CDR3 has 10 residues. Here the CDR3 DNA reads TGCAGTGCTAGTGAAGAAGGGCAGTACTTC. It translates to CSASEEGQYF.

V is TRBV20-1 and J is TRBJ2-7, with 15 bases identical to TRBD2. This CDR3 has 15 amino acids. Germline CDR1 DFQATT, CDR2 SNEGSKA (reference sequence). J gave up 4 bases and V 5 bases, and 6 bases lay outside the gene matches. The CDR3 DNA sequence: TGCAGTGCTGCAGGACTAGCGGGGGGGCCGTACGAGCAGTACTTC. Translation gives CSAAGLAGGPYEQYF.

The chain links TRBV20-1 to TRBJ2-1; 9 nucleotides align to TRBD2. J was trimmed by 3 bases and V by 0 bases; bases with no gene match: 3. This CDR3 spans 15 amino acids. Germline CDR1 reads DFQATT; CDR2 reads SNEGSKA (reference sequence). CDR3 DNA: TGCAGTGCTAGAGAAGCGGGGGGAATCTACAATGAGCAGTTCTTC. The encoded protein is CSAREAGGIYNEQFF.

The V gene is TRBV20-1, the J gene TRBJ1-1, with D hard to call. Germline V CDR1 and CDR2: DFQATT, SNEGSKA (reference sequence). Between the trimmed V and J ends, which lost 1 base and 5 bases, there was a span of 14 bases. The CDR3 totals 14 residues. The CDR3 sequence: CSARAVGERTEAFF. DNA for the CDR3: TGCAGTGCTAGAGCGGTGGGCGAAAGAACTGAAGCTTTCTTT.